These 20 T cell receptor beta chains share one sample of origin, sequenced in a study of cytomegalovirus exposure and HLA in healthy donors. Primers included in the PCR were 60 Vbeta and 13 Jbeta primers. TCRdb's copy holds only in-frame clones and misses some; the assay was immunoSEQ multiplex PCR. The sample has about 98,000 clones, 70% to 80% seen once; the top ten hold 16%. Sequences were obtained from PBMCs. The receptor set was obtained from a man aged 55-75 years in good health and CMV-seropositive.

In this sample, this clone turned up many times. V usage is TRBV12-5 and J usage is TRBJ2-1; 7 bases agree with TRBD2. J was trimmed by 2 bases and V by 3 bases; bases with no gene match: 10. The germline V gene encodes CDR1 LGHNT and CDR2 FRNRAP. The CDR3 consists of 17 residues. The CDR3 DNA follows: TGTGCTAGTGGTTTCGGGCGGGGGACCCTTACCTACAATGAGCAGTTCTTC. Protein product: CASGFGRGTLTYNEQFF.

This clone was found once. The chain couples TRBV5-1 to TRBJ2-2, with 7 bases identical to TRBD1. J lost 4 bases, V lost 1 base, and 7 bases had no gene match. Germline-derived CDR1 and CDR2 are SGHRS and YFSETQ. This CDR3 is built from 16 residues. The CDR3 DNA is TGCGCCAGCAGCTTGAGCACGGGACAGTCCACCGGGGAGCTGTTTTTT. Translating it yields CASSLSTGQSTGELFF.

The chain uses TRBV12-5 and TRBJ1-2, with TRBD1 matching over 7 bases. The CDR3 totals 16 residues. V trimming: 0 bases; J trimming: 0 bases; junction bases outside the gene matches: 4. CDR1 and CDR2 from the germline V gene are LGHNT and FRNRAP. The CDR3 region is CASGLVGTEANYGYTF. CDR3 nucleotides: TGTGCTAGTGGTTTGGTTGGGACAGAAGCTAACTATGGCTACACCTTC.

The chain carries TRBV19 and TRBJ2-1; 10 positions match TRBD2. This CDR3 has 16 residues. Trimming took 3 bases from V and 3 from J; bases not matched to a gene: 5. Germline lookup yields CDR1 LNHDA and CDR2 SQIVND (reference sequence). The CDR3 DNA follows: TGTGCCAGTAGTATTTCTAGCGGGGGATACTACAATGAGCAGTTCTTC. Its protein product is CASSISSGGYYNEQFF.

The chain employs TRBV5-1 and TRBJ2-3; a possible D gene is TRBD1 (6 bases). V was clipped by 3 bases and J by 2 bases, with 16 bases between them. The CDR3 is 16 residues long. Germline V gene sequence: CDR1 SGHRS, CDR2 YFSETQ. The CDR3 DNA reads TGCGCCAGCAGCTCCGGACAGAACCCGTACACAGATACGCAGTATTTT. Its translation is CASSSGQNPYTDTQYF.

This sequence joins TRBV19 and TRBJ2-7; no definite D call. V was trimmed by 3 bases and J by 6 bases, leaving 9 bases between them. The CDR3 extends over 12 amino acids. Germline lookup yields CDR1 LNHDA and CDR2 SQIVND (reference sequence). CDR3 nucleotide sequence: TGTGCCAGTAGTATGTACGGGTTCGAGCAGTACTTC. Amino acid sequence: CASSMYGFEQYF.

The J gene is TRBJ1-4, the V gene TRBV15; D perhaps matches TRBD1 (6 bases). V lost 8 bases and J 3 bases, leaving 16 bases between the germline ends. The CDR3 is made up of 15 amino acids. Germline loops: CDR1 LNHNV, CDR2 YYDKDF (reference sequence). DNA of the CDR3: TGTGCCACCCGGGGGGGCTTGGGATCTAATGAAAAACTGTTTTTT. This codes for CATRGGLGSNEKLFF.

This clone has only one observation. This rearrangement joins TRBV27 to TRBJ1-5; TRBD1 aligns across 11 bases. Germline V lookup: CDR1 MNHEY, CDR2 SMNVEV (reference sequence). This CDR3 is built from 16 residues. The V segment lost 3 bases and the J segment 3 bases; nucleotides outside the gene matches: 4. The CDR3 region is CASSLRTGGPNQPQHF. CDR3 DNA: TGTGCCAGCAGTTTGAGGACAGGGGGCCCCAATCAGCCCCAGCATTTT.

J is TRBJ2-7 and V is TRBV27; tentatively, D is TRBD2 (6 bases). CDR3 size: 15 residues. The V gene lost 2 bases and the J gene lost 7 bases, with 18 bases spanning the gap. Germline CDR1 MNHEY, CDR2 SMNVEV (reference sequence). CDR3 in amino acids: CASSLAGGPGGEQYF. CDR3 coding DNA: TGTGCCAGCAGTTTAGCCGGGGGTCCCGGAGGAGAGCAGTACTTC.

CDR3 DNA: TGCGCCAGCAGCCTACTACGGCAGCCGAACACTGAAGCTTTCTTT. Protein: CASSLLRQPNTEAFF. This chain joins TRBV5-1 and TRBJ1-1, with D unresolved. V lost 4 bases to trimming and J lost 1 base, with 14 bases between them. This CDR3 has 15 residues. Germline V gene data show CDR1 as SGHRS and CDR2 as YFSETQ.

Ten or more counts support this clone. V gene TRBV15 combines with J gene TRBJ2-7; 10 bases are shared with TRBD1. The J segment lost 5 bases and the V segment lost 5 bases, leaving 6 bases of the junction unmatched. CDR1 is LNHNV and CDR2 is YYDKDF in the germline V gene (reference sequence). The CDR3 length is 14 residues. CDR3 sequence (DNA): TGTGCCACCAGCTCCCGGGACAGGGGCCACGAGCAGTACTTC. It is translated as CATSSRDRGHEQYF.

This chain uses TRBV7-2 with TRBJ2-2; 10 nucleotides line up with TRBD2. J lost 4 bases, V lost 4 bases, and 6 bases had no gene match. Per the germline V gene, CDR1 is SGHTA and CDR2 is FQGNSA. The CDR3 spans 16 residues. The CDR3 here is CASSYLSGGFTGELFF. The CDR3, as DNA: TGTGCCAGCAGCTACCTTAGCGGGGGGTTCACCGGGGAGCTGTTTTTT.

J is TRBJ1-5 and V is TRBV29-1; 9 nucleotides match TRBD1. CDR1 is SQVTM and CDR2 is ANQGSEA in the germline V gene. The CDR3 extends over 13 amino acids. After removal of 5 bases from V and 7 bases from J, the junction contained 6 bases not matched to a gene. The CDR3 loop is CSVRDRVDQPQHF. Written as DNA, the CDR3 is TGCAGCGTTAGGGACAGGGTGGACCAGCCCCAGCATTTT.

The CDR3 DNA sequence: TGTGCCAGCAGTGAACGACAGGGGGCTAACTATGGCTACACCTTC. It encodes CASSERQGANYGYTF. The chain couples TRBV6-1 to TRBJ1-2; 9 bases are a match to TRBD1. J lost 0 bases, V lost 2 bases, and 1 base had no gene match. Per the germline V gene, CDR1 is MNHNS and CDR2 is SASEGT. This CDR3 is 15 amino acids long.

The rearrangement links TRBV4-1 to TRBJ2-7; 7 positions agree with TRBD1. CDR3 length: 16 residues. J gave up 3 bases and V 1 base, and 9 bases lay outside the gene matches. Germline V gives CDR1 MGHRA, CDR2 YSYEKL. For the CDR3, the DNA is TGCGCCAGCAGCCAAGGACAGGGAAAGGGGCTCTACGAGCAGTACTTC. It specifies CASSQGQGKGLYEQYF.

V and J are TRBV5-4 and TRBJ2-2; perhaps TRBD2 as D (6 bases). The CDR3 is made up of 15 amino acids. The V end was cut by 0 bases, the J end by 4 bases, with 10 bases between. Germline CDR1 is SGHNT and CDR2 is YYREEE (reference sequence). Here the CDR3 reads CASSLGGDFTGELFF. As DNA, the CDR3 is TGTGCCAGCAGCTTGGGGGGGGATTTCACCGGGGAGCTGTTTTTT. The full variable domain, rest sourced from reference TRBV5-4 and TRBJ2-2, is ETGVTQSPTHLIKTRGQQVTLRCSSQSGHNTVSWYQQALGQGPQFIFQYYREEENGRGNFPPRFSGLQFPNYSSELNVNALELDDSALYLCASSLGGDFTGELFFGEGSRLTVL.

The chain uses TRBV7-8 and TRBJ2-7; 9 positions agree with TRBD1. This CDR3 comprises 14 residues. Unmatched junction bases numbered 4, after V lost 3 bases and J lost 4 bases. Looked up from germline, CDR1 is SGHVS and CDR2 is FQNEAQ. CDR3 sequence: CASSFGTGTYEQYF. For the CDR3, the DNA is TGTGCCAGCAGCTTCGGGACAGGGACTTACGAGCAGTACTTC.

This clone came up once. The J gene is TRBJ2-5, the V gene TRBV5-1, with D tentatively TRBD1 (7 bases). Judging by the DNA end, TRBJ2-7 fits better; the J call may be wrong. The V gene's germline CDR1 is SGHRS and CDR2 YFSETQ. CDR3 size: 13 residues. The CDR3 DNA sequence: TGCGCCAGCCGCGGGGACAGATCCTACGAGCAGTACTTC. As protein: CASRGDRSYEQYF.

The chain carries TRBV7-8 and TRBJ1-6; D possibly corresponds to TRBD1 (6 bases). The CDR3 runs 17 residues. V lost 2 bases to trimming and J lost 8 bases, with 19 bases between them. The V gene's germline CDR1 is SGHVS and CDR2 FQNEAQ. CDR3 bases: TGTGCCAGCAGCTTAAGAGGGGGGGGAATGGTTTATTCACCCCTCCACTTT. It encodes CASSLRGGGMVYSPLHF.

The chain is built from TRBV9 and TRBJ1-3; D may be TRBD1 (5 bases). Trimming took off 1 base at V and 0 bases at J, with 17 bases between the two ends. Germline assignment: CDR1 SGDLS and CDR2 YYNGEE. The CDR3 spans 18 residues. Here the CDR3 DNA reads TGTGCCAGCAGCGTACTTCAACCAGGGCCATCCTCTGGAAACACCATATATTTT. Translation: CASSVLQPGPSSGNTIYF.